Following are 25 T cell receptor beta chains from one sample sequenced in a study of beta chain features in type 1 diabetes. Investigators reverse transcribed all isolated RNA, so they sequenced expressed TCRB transcripts. Profiling relied on immunoSEQ multiplex PCR, and the TCRdb table lists in-frame clones only, not all of them. The repertoire has about 150,000 clones, roughly 8.1% of them found once; the top ten carry 0.5% to 0.65%. The sequencing sample was made of central memory CD4+ T cells from blood. Receptors originate from a man aged 18 to 29 in good health.

This clone was picked up a small number of times. Other DNA sequences from this sample encode an identical CDR3 as well. V gene TRBV6-6 combines with J gene TRBJ2-7; TRBD2 matches 10 bases. J lost 4 bases, V lost 6 bases, and 6 bases had no gene match. The CDR3 is 14 amino acids. CDR1 is MNHNY, CDR2 SVGAGI, per germline (reference sequence). The CDR3 protein is CASSPGTSVYEQYF. DNA for the CDR3: TGTGCCAGCAGCCCCGGGACTAGCGTTTACGAGCAGTACTTC.

This clone has at least ten counts. The V gene is TRBV5-1, the J gene TRBJ1-2; tentatively, D is TRBD1 (6 bases). Looked up from germline, CDR1 is SGHRS and CDR2 is YFSETQ. This CDR3 contains 13 residues. V lost 0 bases, J lost 9 bases, and 12 bases lay in between. The CDR3 region is CASSLAQGHSYTF. CDR3 sequence (DNA): TGCGCCAGCAGCTTGGCGCAGGGGCATAGCTACACCTTC. The variable domain in full, completed from reference TRBV5-1 and TRBJ1-2, reads KAGVTQTPRYLIKTRGQQVTLSCSPISGHRSVSWYQQTPGQGLQFLFEYFSETQRNKGNFPGRFSGRQFSNSRSEMNVSTLELGDSALYLCASSLAQGHSYTFGSGTRLTVV.

This clone appeared a few times. The chain joins TRBV29-1 to TRBJ1-2; 9 bases match TRBD1. The CDR3 is 12 residues long. With V trimmed by 7 bases and J by 2 bases, 2 bases remained unmatched. Germline values: CDR1 SQVTM, CDR2 ANQGSEA. The CDR3 DNA reads TGCAGCGCTGACAGGGGGAACTATGGCTACACCTTC. Its protein is CSADRGNYGYTF.

This clone was seen at least ten times. This chain joins TRBV9 and TRBJ2-2, with D unresolved. CDR1 and CDR2 from the germline V gene are SGDLS and YYNGEE. The CDR3 runs to 15 residues. The germline V and J ends were trimmed by 3 bases and 2 bases, with 11 bases remaining between them. CDR3 nucleotide sequence: TGTGCCAGCAGCGCCTTTGGGCTTAACACCGGGGAGCTGTTTTTT. This gives the protein CASSAFGLNTGELFF. Full variable domain (remainder filled in from reference TRBV9 and TRBJ2-2): DSGVTQTPKHLITATGQRVTLRCSPRSGDLSVYWYQQSLDQGLQFLIQYYNGEERAKGNILERFSAQQFPDLHSELNLSSLELGDSALYFCASSAFGLNTGELFFGEGSRLTVL.

The chain uses TRBV5-4 and TRBJ2-7; D is perhaps TRBD1 (6 bases). V gave up 1 base and J gave up 2 bases, with 7 bases separating them. Germline CDR1 and CDR2: SGHNT and YYREEE (reference sequence). There are 13 residues in the CDR3. CDR3 in DNA: TGTGCCAGCAGCTTGAGGGGGACCTACGAGCAGTACTTC. It translates to CASSLRGTYEQYF.

This clone was detected a few times. The CDR3 DNA sequence: TGTGCCAGCAGCAGTAGCGGGGGCCCACGAAGCACAGATACGCAGTATTTT. This gives the protein CASSSSGGPRSTDTQYF. This chain connects TRBV7-2 to TRBJ2-3, with 9 bases that match TRBD2. CDR3 length equals 17 residues. The germline CDR1 and CDR2 sequences are SGHTA and FQGNSA. V lost 5 bases, J lost 0 bases, and 9 bases stayed unmatched.

This clone was picked up a small number of times. The junction shows a germline mismatch at one end, possibly a read error. The DNA for the CDR3 is TGTGCCAGCGGCCAGGGACAGGGGATCTATGGCTACACCTTC. This codes for CASGQGQGIYGYTF. The chain uses TRBV14 and TRBJ1-2; TRBD1 aligns across 10 bases. CDR3 length: 14 amino acids. Germline CDR1 is SGHDN and CDR2 is FVKESK.

This clone has more than one count but fewer than ten. V and J are TRBV4-2 and TRBJ1-5; unclear D gene. This CDR3 has 12 amino acids. Trimming removed 0 bases from V and 5 bases from J, with 2 bases in between. CDR1 and CDR2 (germline): LGHNA, YNFKEQ. CDR3: CASSQDDQPQHF. For the CDR3, the DNA is TGTGCCAGCAGCCAAGACGATCAGCCCCAGCATTTT.

The V gene is TRBV28, the J gene TRBJ1-1, with a weak D call TRBD1 (5 bases). The CDR3 consists of 13 residues. Per germline, CDR1 MDHEN and CDR2 SYDVKM. V was clipped by 6 bases and J by 8 bases, with 16 bases between them. The CDR3 region has the DNA TGTGCCAGCAGCCAACCACTCGACAGAGAAGCTTTCTTT. This encodes CASSQPLDREAFF.

This clone came up a few times. The rearrangement links TRBV7-2 to TRBJ2-2; D uncertain. Germline V gene data show CDR1 as SGHTA and CDR2 as FQGNSA. Trimming took 6 bases from V and 3 from J, leaving 5 bases between them. This CDR3 is 12 amino acids long. This CDR3 is CASRRYTGELFF. The CDR3 bases are TGTGCCAGCAGGAGATACACCGGGGAGCTGTTTTTT.

This clone was seen many times. The chain has TRBV4-3 and TRBJ1-2; D might be TRBD1 (6 bases). With 2 bases removed from V and 9 bases from J, the gap between germline ends came to 13 bases. Germline lookup yields CDR1 LGHNA and CDR2 YSLEER. CDR3 length: 13 residues. CDR3 protein: CASSQRDIESYTF. The CDR3 DNA reads as TGCGCCAGCAGCCAAAGGGACATCGAGAGCTACACCTTC.

This clone was picked up a small number of times. The chain combines TRBV7-6 with TRBJ2-1, with D unclear. This CDR3 spans 14 amino acids. CDR1 is SGHVS and CDR2 is FNYEAQ in the germline V gene. Deletions cut 3 bases from V and 1 base from J, with 7 bases between. CDR3: CASSFLGSYNEQFF. Here the CDR3 DNA reads TGTGCCAGCAGCTTTCTCGGTTCCTACAATGAGCAGTTCTTC. The entire variable domain, with the rest obtained from reference TRBV7-6 and TRBJ2-1, is as follows: GAGVSQSPRYKVTKRGQDVALRCDPISGHVSLYWYRQALGQGPEFLTYFNYEAQQDKSGLPNDRFSAERPEGSISTLTIQRTEQRDSAMYRCASSFLGSYNEQFFGPGTRLTVL.

This clone was seen more than once but under ten times. The V gene is TRBV9, the J gene TRBJ2-3, with 8 bases fitting TRBD2. CDR1 and CDR2 (germline): SGDLS, YYNGEE. The junction had 6 bases not matched to a gene; V was cut back by 0 bases and J by 6 bases. The CDR3 extends over 15 amino acids. CDR3 loop: CASSVGNGGADTQYF. In DNA form, the CDR3 reads TGTGCCAGCAGCGTAGGTAACGGGGGGGCCGATACGCAGTATTTT.

The chain employs TRBV2 and TRBJ1-2, with TRBD1 identical over 12 bases. The CDR3 has 15 residues. Germline V gives CDR1 SNHLY, CDR2 FYNNEI. V lost 10 bases, J lost 4 bases, and 10 bases stayed unmatched. DNA of the CDR3: TGTGCCACCAGGGGGACAGGGGGCGTAATCTATGGCTACACCTTC. Amino acids: CATRGTGGVIYGYTF.

The chain employs TRBV5-8 and TRBJ2-5; TRBD2 aligns across 7 bases. After removal of 2 bases from V and 2 bases from J, the junction contained 3 bases not matched to a gene. The CDR3 is 14 amino acids. Germline V lookup: CDR1 SGHTS, CDR2 YDEGEE. Here the CDR3 DNA reads TGTGCCAGCAGCTTCGGGACTATTCAAGAGACCCAGTACTTC. Its protein product is CASSFGTIQETQYF.

In its sample, this clone was seen a few times. The genes are TRBV11-3 and TRBJ2-4; the match to TRBD1 covers 9 bases. J lost 9 bases, V lost 4 bases, and 7 bases had no gene match. The CDR3 length is 14 residues. Per germline, CDR1 SGHNT and CDR2 YENEEA. CDR3 bases: TGTGCCAGCAGCTCACCGGGACAGGGCGGCATTCAGTACTTC. Protein: CASSSPGQGGIQYF.

The V and J genes are TRBV9 and TRBJ2-5, with 7 positions matching TRBD2. The germline CDR1 and CDR2 sequences are SGDLS and YYNGEE. The CDR3 runs to 17 residues. The trim removed 0 bases at V and 1 base at J, leaving 9 bases unmatched. CDR3 nucleotide sequence: TGTGCCAGCAGCGTAGGGGTCGGAGCGGGACTCCAAGAGACCCAGTACTTC. Encoded protein: CASSVGVGAGLQETQYF.

This clone has only a few counts. The V gene is TRBV7-9, the J gene TRBJ2-1, with D tentatively TRBD2 (6 bases). The germline V gene has CDR1 SEHNR and CDR2 FQNEAQ (reference sequence). The germline V and J ends were trimmed by 2 bases and 10 bases, with 9 bases remaining between them. The CDR3 has 12 residues. CDR3 sequence (DNA): TGTGCCAGCAGCTTATTTGGGGGGGAGCAGTTCTTC. It translates to CASSLFGGEQFF.

This clone was seen repeatedly, ten times or more. The chain carries TRBV7-9 and TRBJ2-3; no clear D gene. Germline V lookup: CDR1 SEHNR, CDR2 FQNEAQ (reference sequence). The germline V and J ends were trimmed by 2 bases and 6 bases, with 15 bases remaining between them. This CDR3 is 15 amino acids long. The CDR3 region has the DNA TGTGCCAGCAGCTTAACCTTGGGCGTCAGGGATACGCAGTATTTT. This encodes CASSLTLGVRDTQYF. Supplemented by reference TRBV7-9 and TRBJ2-3, the full variable domain reads DTGVSQNPRHKITKRGQNVTFRCDPISEHNRLYWYRQTLGQGPEFLTYFQNEAQLEKSRLLSDRFSAERPKGSFSTLEIQRTEQGDSAMYLCASSLTLGVRDTQYFGPGTRLTVL.

This clone was seen at least ten times. This sequence joins TRBV4-3 and TRBJ2-6; tentative D call: TRBD1 (5 bases). The V end was cut by 0 bases, the J end by 0 bases, with 12 bases between. The CDR3 spans 18 residues. The V gene's germline CDR1 is LGHNA and CDR2 YSLEER. CDR3 DNA: TGCGCCAGCAGCCAAGATGTCCAGGGTGGCTCTGGGGCCAACGTCCTGACTTTC. Protein sequence: CASSQDVQGGSGANVLTF.

This clone was found a few times. Here the CDR3 DNA reads TGTGCCAGCGGGAGGGCTCAGCCCCAGCATTTT. Its translation: CASGRAQPQHF. This chain uses TRBV6-5 with TRBJ1-5; D not resolved. CDR3 length: 11 residues. The V end was cut by 8 bases, the J end by 6 bases, with 8 bases between. Germline assignment: CDR1 MNHEY and CDR2 SVGAGI.

CDR3 DNA: TGTGCCTCGACAATAGGTCCGGCCGCCTATACCTTC. Protein product: CASTIGPAAYTF. The chain uses TRBV30 and TRBJ1-2; D is undetermined. The CDR3 extends over 12 amino acids. Trimming left V 7 bases short and J 14 bases short, with 23 bases between. Germline V gene data show CDR1 as GTSNPN and CDR2 as SVGIG (reference sequence). The variable domain in full, completed from reference TRBV30 and TRBJ1-2, reads SQTIHQWPATLVQPVGSPLSLECTVEGTSNPNLYWYRQAAGRGLQLLFYSVGIGQISSEVPQNLSASRPQDRQFILSSKKLLLSDSGFYLCASTIGPAAYTFGSGTRLTVV.

This clone appeared a few times. The CDR3 DNA reads TGCGCCAGCAGCCAAGAAGGACAGGAGCCCCTTCGTCAGCCCCAGCATTTT. Amino acid sequence: CASSQEGQEPLRQPQHF. The chain carries TRBV4-1 and TRBJ1-5; 7 nucleotides agree with TRBD1. CDR3 size: 17 residues. Germline CDR1 and CDR2: MGHRA and YSYEKL. J lost 6 bases, V lost 0 bases, and 11 bases had no gene match.

CDR3 region: CASSFYSGGDSDTQYF. The CDR3 DNA is TGTGCCAGCAGTTTCTATAGCGGGGGGGATTCAGATACGCAGTATTTT. J is TRBJ2-3 and V is TRBV7-2, with 11 bases identical to TRBD2. The length of the CDR3 is 16 residues. With 6 bases clipped from V and 4 bases from J, the junction kept 9 bases outside the gene matches. Germline-derived CDR1 and CDR2 are SGHTA and FQGNSA. Full variable domain (outside the CDR3, taken from reference TRBV7-2 and TRBJ2-3): GAGVSQSPSNKVTEKGKDVELRCDPISGHTALYWYRQSLGQGLEFLIYFQGNSAPDKSGLPSDRFSAERTGGSVSTLTIQRTQQEDSAVYLCASSFYSGGDSDTQYFGPGTRLTVL.

V usage is TRBV19 and J usage is TRBJ2-1; 8 bases agree with TRBD1. The V gene's germline CDR1 is LNHDA and CDR2 SQIVND (reference sequence). This CDR3 spans 12 amino acids. V dropped 4 bases and J dropped 10; count of bases not matched to a gene: 3. For the CDR3, the DNA is TGTGCCAGTAGTAGGGACAGGAGAGAGCAGTTCTTC. Amino acids: CASSRDRREQFF.